These 4 T cell receptor beta chains share one sample of origin, sequenced in a study of early T cells in non-severe SARS-CoV-2 infection. TCRdb used MiXCR to reprocess the 5' RACE reads, holding one entry per CDR3 protein. The table lists some 60,000 distinct CDR3 sequences, roughly a tenth of them singletons. Input material: whole blood. The receptors shown here come from an adult who was a healthcare worker with PCR-confirmed SARS-CoV-2 infection or an uninfected control (not recorded which).

This clonotype was recorded many times. The chain carries TRBV20-1 and TRBJ2-4; D ambiguous. The CDR3 contains 14 residues. Trimming took 4 bases from V and 1 from J, leaving 11 bases between them. The V gene's germline CDR1 is DFQATT and CDR2 SNEGSKA (reference sequence). The CDR3 loop reads CSATAIGAKNIQYF. The DNA of the CDR3 is TGCAGTGCTACCGCGATCGGGGCCAAAAACATTCAGTACTTC.

This clonotype was recorded at least ten times. The chain joins TRBV29-1 to TRBJ1-1; D gene unclear. CDR3 size: 12 residues. The V gene lost 7 bases and the J gene lost 3 bases, with 12 bases spanning the gap. The germline gives CDR1 SQVTM, CDR2 ANQGSEA. CDR3 bases: TGCAGCGCTCGCGGTGGGGACACTGAAGCTTTCTTT. Amino acid sequence: CSARGGDTEAFF.

This clonotype was counted at least ten times. This rearrangement joins TRBV24-1 to TRBJ2-7, with a possible D match to TRBD2 (5 bases). Trimming pared 5 bases from V and 5 bases from J, leaving 9 bases between. CDR1 KGHDR and CDR2 SFDVKD come from the germline V gene. CDR3 length equals 12 residues. CDR3 sequence (DNA): TGTGCCACCAGTGGGACTGGACACGAGCAGTACTTC. Its protein is CATSGTGHEQYF.

This clonotype turned up a few times. The chain has TRBV2 and TRBJ1-6, with a tentative D call TRBD1 (6 bases). The V gene's germline CDR1 is SNHLY and CDR2 FYNNEI. The CDR3 totals 15 residues. Trimming pared 6 bases from V and 8 bases from J, leaving 17 bases between. The CDR3 sequence is CASRENRQDYSPLHF. DNA of the CDR3: TGTGCCAGCAGAGAGAACCGACAGGATTATTCACCCCTCCACTTT.